These 22 T cell receptor beta chains originate from one sample sequenced in a study of a mutant IDH1 vaccine in newly diagnosed glioma. Libraries were prepared by immunoSEQ multiplex PCR; TCRdb keeps only in-frame clonotypes and omits some of them. The repertoire holds over 30,000 clones, with 87% as singletons. Time point reported: week 47, end of study. Every single dose of the vaccine, 300 ug of mutant IDH1 20-mer peptide, came with topical imiquimod. These receptors lack a known antigen. This specimen was PBMCs, taken from a glioma patient whose treatment included an IDH1 peptide vaccine. The receptors here all came from a woman aged 25 to 39 with glioma.

There are a few counts of this clone. DNA of the CDR3: TGCGCCAGCAGCCAGAACACTGAAGCTTTCTTT. This sequence encodes CASSQNTEAFF. This chain uses TRBV4-1 with TRBJ1-1; D is unclear. V shed 3 bases and J shed 1 base, with 0 bases lying between them. The length of the CDR3 is 11 residues. Germline CDR1 and CDR2: MGHRA and YSYEKL.

The chain employs TRBV7-9 and TRBJ1-1; D is perhaps TRBD1 (6 bases). Per germline, CDR1 SEHNR and CDR2 FQNEAQ (reference sequence). The CDR3 extends over 14 amino acids. Trimming removed 5 bases from V and 3 bases from J, with 13 bases in between. This CDR3 reads CASSPGVGDTEAFF. The DNA for the CDR3 is TGTGCCAGCAGCCCAGGGGTAGGGGACACTGAAGCTTTCTTT.

The J gene is TRBJ1-2, the V gene TRBV6-4, with D tentatively TRBD1 (5 bases). CDR3 length: 16 amino acids. The germline gives CDR1 MRHNA, CDR2 SNTAGT. The ends were cut back, 0 bases at V and 6 bases at J, with 17 bases in the middle. The CDR3: CASSDSPGVSVDGYTF. In DNA, the CDR3 is TGTGCCAGCAGTGACTCGCCGGGGGTCAGTGTAGATGGCTACACCTTC.

The rearrangement links TRBV14 to TRBJ1-2; D is perhaps TRBD1 (6 bases). The CDR3 has 13 residues. The germline V gene has CDR1 SGHDN and CDR2 FVKESK. Trimming took off 2 bases at V and 7 bases at J, with 11 bases between the two ends. The CDR3 DNA follows: TGTGCCAGCAGCCAAAAGGGGGGATCTGGCTACACCTTC. It specifies CASSQKGGSGYTF.

The genes are TRBV10-2 and TRBJ1-5; D is perhaps TRBD1 (5 bases). Trimming cost V 0 bases and J 9 bases, with 15 bases left between them. The V gene's germline CDR1 is WSHSY and CDR2 SAAADI. The CDR3 loop spans 15 amino acids. The CDR3 loop is CASSESAGRGSPQHF. The CDR3 DNA reads as TGCGCCAGCAGTGAGTCTGCAGGTCGGGGGTCGCCCCAGCATTTT.

The chain links TRBV18 to TRBJ2-7; TRBD2 matches 10 bases. Germline CDR1 and CDR2: KGHSH and LQKENI. The CDR3 is 14 amino acids. V lost 5 bases and J lost 2; bases outside the gene matches: 3. CDR3 in amino acids: CASSTAGGTYEQYF. The CDR3 DNA follows: TGTGCCAGCTCAACAGCGGGAGGGACCTACGAGCAGTACTTC.

This clone was seen just once. CDR3 loop: CASSLLAGGSLNEQFF. The CDR3 coding sequence is TGTGCCAGCAGCTTGTTAGCGGGGGGGAGTTTGAATGAGCAGTTCTTC. The genes are TRBV5-8 and TRBJ2-1; TRBD2 agrees at 11 bases. J gave up 7 bases and V 1 base, and 7 bases lay outside the gene matches. The CDR3 is 16 amino acids. Germline V CDR1 and CDR2: SGHTS, YDEGEE.

This chain joins TRBV7-8 and TRBJ1-1; 7 bases line up with TRBD1. Losses at the gene ends were 5 bases for V and 5 bases for J; bases not matched to a gene: 11. This CDR3 region has 15 residues. CDR1 is SGHVS, CDR2 FQNEAQ, per germline. CDR3: CASSIGEGTVTEAFF. In nucleotides, the CDR3 is TGTGCCAGCAGCATAGGGGAGGGGACAGTGACTGAAGCTTTCTTT.

The table lists this clone with a count of one. The CDR3 DNA follows: TGTGCCTGGAGGATTTCGACCCTAGCCAAAAACATTCAGTACTTC. It yields the protein CAWRISTLAKNIQYF. The rearrangement links TRBV30 to TRBJ2-4, with D unresolved. With 3 bases removed from V and 0 bases from J, the gap between germline ends came to 12 bases. CDR3 length equals 15 residues. CDR1 and CDR2 from the germline V gene are GTSNPN and SVGIG (reference sequence).

This sequence joins TRBV30 and TRBJ2-1, with TRBD2 matching over 8 bases. CDR3 size: 15 residues. Germline assignment: CDR1 GTSNPN and CDR2 SVGIG (reference sequence). The junction had 5 bases not matched to a gene; V was cut back by 4 bases and J by 0 bases. The CDR3 DNA sequence: TGTGCCTGGACCCCCCTAGCGGGCTCCTACAATGAGCAGTTCTTC. It translates to CAWTPLAGSYNEQFF.

The rearrangement joins TRBV7-2 to TRBJ1-1, with a possible D match to TRBD1 (5 bases). The V gene's germline CDR1 is SGHTA and CDR2 FQGNSA. Trimming cost V 3 bases and J 0 bases, with 8 bases left between them. CDR3 length equals 14 residues. The CDR3 DNA is TGTGCCAGCAGCTTGAGCAGGGTGAACACTGAAGCTTTCTTT. It translates to CASSLSRVNTEAFF.

This clone was picked up one time. The V gene is TRBV10-3, the J gene TRBJ2-1, with 10 nucleotides matching TRBD2. In germline, CDR1 is ENHRY, CDR2 SYGVKD. The trim removed 3 bases at V and 4 bases at J, leaving 6 bases unmatched. This CDR3 comprises 16 residues. CDR3 in DNA: TGTGCCATCAGTGACCAGCGGGGGGGCCTTTACAATGAGCAGTTCTTC. Protein: CAISDQRGGLYNEQFF.

V usage is TRBV19 and J usage is TRBJ1-1, with 9 positions matching TRBD1. The CDR3 is made up of 11 amino acids. The germline gives CDR1 LNHDA, CDR2 SQIVND (reference sequence). After removal of 6 bases from V and 11 bases from J, the junction contained 4 bases not matched to a gene. CDR3 sequence reads: CASSRDRGAFF. The CDR3 DNA sequence: TGTGCCAGTAGCCGCGACAGGGGGGCTTTCTTT.

This clone is a singleton in its sample. The genes are TRBV18 and TRBJ1-1; tentatively, D is TRBD1 (6 bases). The V end lost 9 bases, the J end lost 1 base, and 12 bases lay between the germline ends. Germline V gives CDR1 KGHSH, CDR2 LQKENI. There are 13 residues in the CDR3. The CDR3, as DNA: TGTGCCAGTTACCAGACAGGGAACACTGAAGCTTTCTTT. Residues: CASYQTGNTEAFF. The variable domain in full, completed from reference TRBV18 and TRBJ1-1, reads NAGVMQNPRHLVRRRGQEARLRCSPMKGHSHVYWYRQLPEEGLKFMVYLQKENIIDESGMPKERFSAEFPKEGPSILRIQQVVRGDSAAYFCASYQTGNTEAFFGQGTRLTVV.

The J gene is TRBJ2-5, the V gene TRBV6-1; 8 bases match TRBD2. This CDR3 is built from 14 residues. Germline lookup yields CDR1 MNHNS and CDR2 SASEGT. The V and J ends lost 9 bases and 2 bases, in that order; junction bases with no gene match: 8. The CDR3 is CASTRGGVQETQYF. In DNA form, the CDR3 reads TGTGCCAGTACCCGGGGGGGTGTTCAAGAGACCCAGTACTTC.

The V call is TRBV5-8, the J call TRBJ2-3; D might be TRBD1 (5 bases). Looked up from germline, CDR1 is SGHTS and CDR2 is YDEGEE. CDR3 length: 15 residues. Trimming shortened V by 4 bases and J by 4 bases, and 16 bases separated the two germline ends. This chain's CDR3 is CASSPGETEADTQYF. The DNA of the CDR3 is TGTGCCAGCAGCCCGGGTGAGACAGAGGCAGATACGCAGTATTTT.

The rearrangement links TRBV4-3 to TRBJ2-7, with 8 positions matching TRBD2. Germline CDR1 and CDR2: LGHNA and YSLEER. This CDR3 spans 16 amino acids. J lost 3 bases, V lost 1 base, and 8 bases had no gene match. CDR3 nucleotides: TGCGCCAGCAGCCAAGTTTGGGGGACTAGTGGCTACGAGCAGTACTTC. Protein: CASSQVWGTSGYEQYF.

This chain joins TRBV19 and TRBJ2-1, with D tentatively TRBD1 (5 bases). The CDR3 runs 16 residues. Trimming removed 5 bases from V and 0 bases from J, with 14 bases in between. Germline V lookup: CDR1 LNHDA, CDR2 SQIVND (reference sequence). CDR3 amino acids: CASSAPTVFSYNEQFF. In nucleotides, the CDR3 is TGTGCCAGTAGTGCCCCGACAGTTTTCTCCTACAATGAGCAGTTCTTC.

The chain is built from TRBV9 and TRBJ1-1; no clear D gene. CDR1 and CDR2 (germline): SGDLS, YYNGEE. With 4 bases removed from V and 5 bases from J, the gap between germline ends came to 12 bases. The CDR3 is 13 amino acids. CDR3 in DNA: TGTGCCAGCAGCACCGGGCCGCATACTGAAGCTTTCTTT. Translated: CASSTGPHTEAFF.

The rearrangement uses TRBV7-6 and TRBJ1-4, with a weak D call TRBD1 (5 bases). CDR1 is SGHVS and CDR2 is FNYEAQ in the germline V gene. Trimming removed 6 bases at V and 6 bases at J, with 14 bases between. The CDR3 covers 14 residues. The CDR3 DNA sequence: TGTGCCAGCAGTCAAGCAGGGCGGTATGAAAAACTGTTTTTT. Protein: CASSQAGRYEKLFF.

The table lists this clone with a few counts. V usage is TRBV7-7 and J usage is TRBJ2-7; D ambiguous. Germline V lookup: CDR1 SSHAT, CDR2 FNYEAQ (reference sequence). CDR3 length: 15 residues. Trimming left V 1 base short and J 0 bases short, with 10 bases between. The CDR3 nucleotides read TGTGCCAGCAGCTTAGGGCCAGACCGCTCCTACGAGCAGTACTTC. Protein product: CASSLGPDRSYEQYF.

The chain has TRBV6-1 and TRBJ1-3; D ambiguous. Between the trimmed V and J ends, which lost 4 bases and 4 bases, there was a span of 14 bases. The CDR3 contains 15 residues. Germline V CDR1 and CDR2: MNHNS, SASEGT. The CDR3 is CASSGWVAFGNTIYF. The CDR3 nucleotides read TGTGCCAGCAGTGGGTGGGTGGCCTTCGGAAACACCATATATTTT.